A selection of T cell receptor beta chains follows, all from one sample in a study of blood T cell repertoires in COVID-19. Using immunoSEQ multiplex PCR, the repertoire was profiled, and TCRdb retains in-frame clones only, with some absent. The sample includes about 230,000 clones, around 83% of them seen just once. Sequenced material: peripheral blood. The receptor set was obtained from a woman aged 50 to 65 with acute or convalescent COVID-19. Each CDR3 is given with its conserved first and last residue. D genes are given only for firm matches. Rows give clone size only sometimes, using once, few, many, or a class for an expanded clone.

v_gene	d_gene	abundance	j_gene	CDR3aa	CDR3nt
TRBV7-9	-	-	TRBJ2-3	CASSPKRADTQYF	TGTGCCAGCAGCCCGAAGAGAGCAGATACGCAGTATTTT
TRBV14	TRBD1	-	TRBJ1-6	CASSLGQRNSPLHF	TGTGCCAGCAGCCTGGGACAGCGGAATTCACCCCTCCACTTT
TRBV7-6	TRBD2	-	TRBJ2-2	CASSRSGGMVNTGELFF	TGTGCCAGCAGCCGATCGGGGGGAATGGTTAACACCGGGGAGCTGTTTTTT
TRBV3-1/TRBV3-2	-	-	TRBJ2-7	CASSQDLTQGHEQYF	TGTGCCAGCAGCCAAGATTTGACACAGGGCCACGAGCAGTACTTC
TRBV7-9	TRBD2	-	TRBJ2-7	CASSLNHRASGTYEQYF	TGTGCCAGCAGCTTAAATCATAGGGCTAGCGGTACCTACGAGCAGTACTTC
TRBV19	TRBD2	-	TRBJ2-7	CATTSGSYHEQYF	TGTGCCACCACTAGCGGGAGTTACCACGAGCAGTACTTC
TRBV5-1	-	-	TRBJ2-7	CASSLDTGTPYEQYF	TGCGCCAGCAGCTTGGATACAGGGACCCCCTACGAGCAGTACTTC
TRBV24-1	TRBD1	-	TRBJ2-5	CATRKQGQETQYF	TGTGCCACCAGAAAACAGGGGCAGGAGACCCAGTACTTC
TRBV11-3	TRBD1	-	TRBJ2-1	CASSRQGNNEQFF	TGTGCCAGCAGCCGACAGGGTAACAATGAGCAGTTCTTC
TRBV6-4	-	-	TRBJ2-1	CASSDSGLHLGNEQFF	TGTGCCAGCAGTGACTCGGGGCTTCATCTGGGTAATGAGCAGTTCTTC
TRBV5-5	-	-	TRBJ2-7	CASSALGFTGTNEQYF	TGTGCCAGCAGCGCCTTGGGGTTTACAGGGACCAACGAGCAGTACTTC
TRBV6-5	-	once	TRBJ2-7	CASRPGQPYEQYF	TGTGCCAGCAGGCCCGGACAGCCCTACGAGCAGTACTTC
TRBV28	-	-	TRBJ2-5	CASRNPSSAQYF	TGTGCCAGCAGGAACCCGAGTTCCGCCCAGTACTTC
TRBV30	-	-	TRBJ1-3	CAWSVYRNTIYF	TGTGCCTGGAGTGTCTATAGAAACACCATATATTTT
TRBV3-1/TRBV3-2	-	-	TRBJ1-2	CASSHSGLTYGYTF	TGTGCCAGCAGCCATAGTGGACTAACCTATGGCTACACCTTC
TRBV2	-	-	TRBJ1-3	CASTREPSGNTIYF	TGTGCCAGTACGCGGGAGCCCTCTGGAAACACCATATATTTT
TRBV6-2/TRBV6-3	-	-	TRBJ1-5	CASSLNQINQPQHF	TGTGCCAGCAGCCTAAACCAGATAAATCAGCCCCAGCATTTT
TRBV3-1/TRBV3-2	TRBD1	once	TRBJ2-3	CASSLRAQGGTDTQYF	TGTGCCAGCAGCCTAAGGGCACAGGGGGGTACAGATACGCAGTATTTT
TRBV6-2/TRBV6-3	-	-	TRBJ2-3	CASSYSTTSTDTQYF	TGTGCCAGCAGTTACTCGACAACGAGCACAGATACGCAGTATTTT
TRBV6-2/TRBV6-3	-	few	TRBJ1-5	CASSAGTGYQPQHF	TGTGCCAGCAGCGCGGGGACTGGGTATCAGCCCCAGCATTTT
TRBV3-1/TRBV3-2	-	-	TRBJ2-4	CASSAGSARNIQYF	TGTGCCAGCAGCGCTGGGAGCGCAAGAAACATTCAGTACTTC
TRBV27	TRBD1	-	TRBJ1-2	CASKPILNRGRNYGYTF	TGTGCCAGCAAACCTATATTGAACAGGGGGCGGAACTATGGCTACACCTTC